This TCR beta chain was documented in a study of T-cell memory formation after mild COVID-19. Study information: TCR clustering was largely donor specific.

Researchers used 5'RACE with constant-segment primers to make TCR alpha and TCR beta cDNA libraries that carry sample barcodes and UMIs. TCRdb re-analysed the 5' RACE reads in MiXCR, keeping a single row per CDR3 protein. The sample carries hundreds of thousands of distinct CDR3 sequences, over 15% recorded once. This clonotype was observed a few times. Its specificity is unknown. Study-wide points: Contracting CD8+ clones were enriched in EMRA, CD4+ mainly in CM and EM.

The CDR3 contains 16 residues. The ends lost 4 bases at V and 0 bases at J; junction bases unmatched: 4. From germline, CDR1 is SGHRS and CDR2 YFSETQ. V gene TRBV5-1 combines with J gene TRBJ2-4; 10 nucleotides align to TRBD1. The source material was PBMCs or a T cell subset sorted from them (not recorded which). The receptor's source is an adult woman who had mild COVID-19 (a few samples of this study predate the infection). Cell type and time point are not known. The CDR3: CASSPGTGEAKNIQYF. DNA for the CDR3: TGCGCCAGCAGCCCTGGGACAGGGGAAGCCAAAAACATTCAGTACTTC.